One and the same sample provided the 14 T cell receptor beta chains below, sequenced in a study of spatial heterogeneity in lung cancer (dated by TCRdb to about 2019). The library was built by means of 5' RACE. TCRdb names NextSeq 500 as the instrument used. Through fastp at Q25 and MiXCR, TCRdb rebuilt clones from the public reads, retaining in-frame beta chains. Rows with a matching CDR3 protein are joined into one entry that keeps the most common DNA and genes. This sample holds 55,000 to 75,000 distinct CDR3 sequences; roughly 8% were observed only once. Clones ranked in the top ten supply around 16% of the sample. The time point label here, explained by the study, means: sample taken at primary tumor resection. TCR sequencing used whole RNA extracted from tumor and nontumor lung tissue, or from cryopreserved PBMC samples, without cell sorting. The starting material was PBMCs, obtained at surgery. These receptors were obtained from a female donor with early-stage non-small cell lung cancer.

This clonotype was found a few times. The V call is TRBV7-2, the J call TRBJ2-1; D unclear. Germline assignment: CDR1 SGHTA and CDR2 FQGNSA. CDR3 length equals 12 residues. V lost 5 bases, J lost 11 bases, and 13 bases lay in between. Written as DNA, the CDR3 is TGTGCCAGCAGCCTAGAGGCTAGTCAGCAGTTCTTC. Translating it yields CASSLEASQQFF.

This clonotype was seen many times. The chain recombines TRBV7-9 with TRBJ2-1; D gene uncertain. Germline V lookup: CDR1 SEHNR, CDR2 FQNEAQ (reference sequence). V lost 3 bases and J 10 bases, leaving 4 bases between the germline ends. The CDR3 runs to 10 residues. The CDR3 DNA follows: TGTGCCAGCAGCTTTCAGGAGCAGTTCTTC. It translates to CASSFQEQFF. The entire variable domain, with the rest obtained from reference TRBV7-9 and TRBJ2-1, is as follows: DTGVSQNPRHKITKRGQNVTFRCDPISEHNRLYWYRQTLGQGPEFLTYFQNEAQLEKSRLLSDRFSAERPKGSFSTLEIQRTEQGDSAMYLCASSFQEQFFGPGTRLTVL.

The CDR3 sequence: CASSSGPGTIKETQYF. CDR3 DNA sequence: TGCGCCAGCAGCTCGGGCCCCGGGACAATTAAAGAGACCCAGTACTTC. The chain employs TRBV5-1 and TRBJ2-5, with D possibly matching TRBD1 (6 bases). The CDR3 sequence is 16 residues long. Trimming shortened V by 3 bases and J by 3 bases, and 18 bases separated the two germline ends. Per the germline V gene, CDR1 is SGHRS and CDR2 is YFSETQ.

This clonotype was recorded many times. The chain employs TRBV7-2 and TRBJ1-2, with D possibly matching TRBD1 (5 bases). Germline lookup yields CDR1 SGHTA and CDR2 FQGNSA. V was trimmed by 0 bases and J by 8 bases, leaving 19 bases between them. The CDR3 has 16 residues. The CDR3 DNA reads as TGTGCCAGCAGCTTAGCGGGGGGGACGGAGGTTGAGGGCTACACCTTC. Protein product: CASSLAGGTEVEGYTF.

This clonotype was seen a handful of times. This chain uses TRBV5-1 with TRBJ2-1; no definite D call. CDR1 SGHRS and CDR2 YFSETQ come from the germline V gene. Trimming stripped 3 bases from V and 10 bases from J, with 8 bases between. This CDR3 spans 11 amino acids. The CDR3 is CASSSVLEQFF. The CDR3 nucleotides read TGCGCCAGCAGCTCGGTGTTGGAGCAGTTCTTC. Full variable domain (outside the CDR3, taken from reference TRBV5-1 and TRBJ2-1): KAGVTQTPRYLIKTRGQQVTLSCSPISGHRSVSWYQQTPGQGLQFLFEYFSETQRNKGNFPGRFSGRQFSNSRSEMNVSTLELGDSALYLCASSSVLEQFFGPGTRLTVL.

This clonotype showed up just a few times. The chain joins TRBV6-5 to TRBJ1-2, with D tentatively TRBD1 (6 bases). Germline V gene data show CDR1 as MNHEY and CDR2 as SVGAGI. V was pared by 6 bases and J by 4 bases, with 15 bases between. This CDR3 comprises 14 residues. The CDR3 sequence is CASSDRPLGYGYTF. The CDR3 DNA sequence: TGTGCCAGCAGCGACAGGCCCCTTGGCTATGGCTACACCTTC.

A few counts support this clonotype. V is TRBV20-1 and J is TRBJ2-4, with D possibly TRBD1 on 5 matching bases. Germline values: CDR1 DFQATT, CDR2 SNEGSKA (reference sequence). Trimming shortened V by 7 bases and J by 2 bases, and 12 bases separated the two germline ends. This CDR3 is built from 13 residues. This CDR3 is CSGKRGSKNIQYF. For the CDR3, the DNA is TGCAGTGGAAAAAGGGGATCCAAAAACATTCAGTACTTC.

The CDR3 loop is CATNFNYGYTF. The CDR3 region has the DNA TGTGCCACTAACTTTAACTATGGCTACACCTTC. The genes are TRBV6-1 and TRBJ1-2; D is uncertain. CDR1 MNHNS and CDR2 SASEGT come from the germline V gene. This CDR3 region has 11 residues. Between the trimmed V and J ends, which lost 10 bases and 1 base, there was a span of 7 bases.

This clonotype was detected ten times or more. The chain uses TRBV28 and TRBJ2-6; D remains ambiguous. Germline V CDR1 and CDR2: MDHEN, SYDVKM. Between the trimmed V and J ends, which lost 5 bases and 0 bases, there was a span of 11 bases. This CDR3 contains 16 residues. The CDR3 reads CASSLVPSSGANVLTF. The CDR3 nucleotides read TGTGCCAGCAGTCTGGTGCCTAGCTCTGGGGCCAACGTCCTGACTTTC.

The sample holds a few counts of this clonotype. This chain joins TRBV15 and TRBJ1-6; no definite D call. Trimming shortened V by 0 bases and J by 5 bases, and 14 bases separated the two germline ends. There are 17 residues in the CDR3. Germline CDR1 is LNHNV and CDR2 is YYDKDF (reference sequence). CDR3 residues: CATSRDLVAADNSPLHF. As DNA, the CDR3 is TGTGCCACCAGCAGAGATTTGGTAGCGGCTGATAATTCACCCCTCCACTTT.

The genes are TRBV20-1 and TRBJ1-2; the D gene is possibly TRBD1 (5 bases). Germline assignment: CDR1 DFQATT and CDR2 SNEGSKA (reference sequence). V was shortened by 6 bases and J by 0 bases, with 8 bases between the two germline ends. The length of the CDR3 is 12 residues. CDR3 bases: TGCAGTGCGGAGGACACTAACTATGGCTACACCTTC. This codes for CSAEDTNYGYTF.

The V gene is TRBV6-5, the J gene TRBJ1-5; unclear D gene. Trimming shortened V by 10 bases and J by 0 bases, and 13 bases separated the two germline ends. Germline CDR1 reads MNHEY; CDR2 reads SVGAGI. This CDR3 comprises 14 residues. The CDR3 is CATQDGNSNQPQHF. In nucleotides, the CDR3 is TGTGCCACTCAGGACGGGAATAGCAATCAGCCCCAGCATTTT.

This clonotype has ten or more counts. The CDR3 sequence: CSVTASGRAQDEQFF. In DNA form, the CDR3 reads TGCAGCGTTACAGCTAGCGGGAGGGCGCAAGATGAGCAGTTCTTC. V gene TRBV29-1 combines with J gene TRBJ2-1; 12 positions agree with TRBD2. CDR1 SQVTM and CDR2 ANQGSEA come from the germline V gene. The CDR3 is 15 residues long. The ends lost 5 bases at V and 8 bases at J; junction bases unmatched: 10.

This clonotype turned up a few times. The genes are TRBV5-1 and TRBJ2-1; 11 bases align to TRBD2. CDR3 size: 16 residues. V was pared by 4 bases and J by 6 bases, with 9 bases of the junction left unmatched. Per germline, CDR1 SGHRS and CDR2 YFSETQ. The CDR3 coding sequence is TGCGCCAGCAGCAGCGCGGCTAGCGGGAGGACCAATGAGCAGTTCTTC. Translation: CASSSAASGRTNEQFF. Full variable domain (rest looked up from reference TRBV5-1 and TRBJ2-1): KAGVTQTPRYLIKTRGQQVTLSCSPISGHRSVSWYQQTPGQGLQFLFEYFSETQRNKGNFPGRFSGRQFSNSRSEMNVSTLELGDSALYLCASSSAASGRTNEQFFGPGTRLTVL.